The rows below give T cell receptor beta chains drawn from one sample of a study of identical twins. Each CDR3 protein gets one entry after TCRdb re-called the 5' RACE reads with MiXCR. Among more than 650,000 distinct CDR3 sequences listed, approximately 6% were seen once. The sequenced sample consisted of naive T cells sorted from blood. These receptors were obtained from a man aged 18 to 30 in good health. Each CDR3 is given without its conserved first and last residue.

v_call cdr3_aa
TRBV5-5 ASSYRQGLAKNIQY
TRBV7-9 ASSIWTSTDTQY
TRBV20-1 SARWAKGGELF
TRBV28 ASSEPGQGINGYT
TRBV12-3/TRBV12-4 AAQLSGIRY
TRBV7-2 ASSLGANEKLF
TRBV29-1 SVFGQGNKRETQY
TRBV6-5 ASSYYEGAGYT
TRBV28 ASKRLVEIGELF
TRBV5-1 ASSLASPGGARKTGELF
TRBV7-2 ASSLDRLASGKRETQY
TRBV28 ASSRGLAGDDTQY
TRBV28 ASSFGQVSYEQY
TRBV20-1 SALGGAGGQETQY
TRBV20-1 SARDLSNTEAF
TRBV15 ATDQAGGSDTQY
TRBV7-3 ASSLIATVDNEQF
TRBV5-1 ASRSGAGAGELF
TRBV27 ASSLLGAAGANVLT
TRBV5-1 ASSLRTDNTDTQY
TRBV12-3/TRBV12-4 ASSLGSRTGYGYT
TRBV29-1 SGDRGMNTEAF
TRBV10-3 AISESGGTSYNEQF
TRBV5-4 ASSREGRETQY
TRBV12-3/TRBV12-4 ASAPGQGTYEQY
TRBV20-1 SARDSGRPNSPLH
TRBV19 ASSPGPGTQY
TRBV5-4 ASSDPSGSTDTQY
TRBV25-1 ASSDGNPVEAF
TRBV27 ASRKPGQQGYT
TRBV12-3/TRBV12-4 ASSRPHTTYGYT
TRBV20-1 SALGLAGWKLPYEQY
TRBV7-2 ASSRGTATDTQY
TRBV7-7 ASSPGLAGKETQY
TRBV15 ATSRDSLADQETQY
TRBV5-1 ASSPQARTRGLGTEAF
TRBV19 ASSMDRTYNEQF
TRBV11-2 ASSLDRKGEQF
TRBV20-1 SAPTGAPGQPQH
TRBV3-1 ASSPGQTATNEKLF
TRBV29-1 SVELKPSGRANTGELF
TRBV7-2 ASSLGASGRVSDTQY
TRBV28 ASRMTSLDNEQF
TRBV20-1 SVPYGRNEQF
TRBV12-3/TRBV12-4 ASSLRTVTQY
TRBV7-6 ASSLGGQRDRLYGYT
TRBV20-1 SALTAGGKNTGELF
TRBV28 ASRRDRQTLYEQY
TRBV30 AWSGSYGYT
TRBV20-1 SARALGLVGGELF
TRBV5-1 ASSAGPTGVHETQY
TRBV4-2 ASSQEIAGVGEQY